These 16 T cell receptor beta chains share one sample of origin, sequenced in a study of shared clonotypes between healthy human individuals. The repertoire was sequenced with immunoSEQ multiplex PCR; TCRdb's copy has only in-frame clones and lacks some. The sample has 2,500,000 or so clones; approximately 93% are singletons. Material: naive CD4+ T cells from PBMCs. Subset given: CD45RA+ positively selected. These receptors came from a man aged 18 to 35 in good health. Some clones in this sample may be carry-over from other donors' samples.

The chain has TRBV5-1 and TRBJ1-3; D remains ambiguous. This CDR3 contains 15 residues. Germline V gene lookup returns CDR1 SGHRS and CDR2 YFSETQ. Trimming removed 5 bases at V and 0 bases at J, with 12 bases between. The CDR3 loop reads CASSPLPSSGNTIYF. CDR3 sequence (DNA): TGCGCCAGCAGTCCGCTGCCGTCCTCTGGAAACACCATATATTTT. Using reference TRBV5-1 and TRBJ1-3 for the parts outside the CDR3, the full variable domain is KAGVTQTPRYLIKTRGQQVTLSCSPISGHRSVSWYQQTPGQGLQFLFEYFSETQRNKGNFPGRFSGRQFSNSRSEMNVSTLELGDSALYLCASSPLPSSGNTIYFGEGSWLTVV.

This chain connects TRBV2 to TRBJ1-4; the D gene is possibly TRBD1 (5 bases). The germline V gene has CDR1 SNHLY and CDR2 FYNNEI. The CDR3 is 15 residues long. Trimming cost V 0 bases and J 10 bases, with 15 bases left between them. The CDR3 coding sequence is TGTGCCAGCAGTGAAGCCCCGGGGGGTGGAGGAAAACTGTTTTTT. This translates into CASSEAPGGGGKLFF. Looking up the rest from reference TRBV2 and TRBJ1-4 gives the full variable domain: EPEVTQTPSHQVTQMGQEVILRCVPISNHLYFYWYRQILGQKVEFLVSFYNNEISEKSEIFDDQFSVERPDGSNFTLKIRSTKLEDSAMYFCASSEAPGGGGKLFFGSGTQLSVL.

This clone has only one observation. The V and J genes are TRBV2 and TRBJ2-1; a weak D match, TRBD2 (6 bases). The length of the CDR3 is 15 residues. Germline assignment: CDR1 SNHLY and CDR2 FYNNEI. Trimming took off 6 bases at V and 6 bases at J, with 18 bases between the two ends. CDR3: CASSPPPRGPNEQFF. As DNA, the CDR3 is TGTGCCAGCAGCCCCCCTCCGCGGGGACCCAATGAGCAGTTCTTC.

V usage is TRBV7-2 and J usage is TRBJ2-5; TRBD2 matches 9 bases. The V segment lost 1 base and the J segment 2 bases; nucleotides outside the gene matches: 2. From germline, CDR1 is SGHTA and CDR2 FQGNSA. This CDR3 region has 15 residues. The CDR3, as DNA: TGTGCCAGCAGCTTAGTGGCGGGAGGGCAAGAGACCCAGTACTTC. This translates into CASSLVAGGQETQYF.

V is TRBV4-2 and J is TRBJ1-6; D call uncertain. V gave up 0 bases and J gave up 9 bases, with 9 bases separating them. The germline gives CDR1 LGHNA, CDR2 YNFKEQ. The CDR3 loop spans 14 amino acids. The CDR3 protein is CASSQDNHGSPLHF. For the CDR3, the DNA is TGTGCCAGCAGCCAAGATAATCATGGTTCACCCCTCCACTTT.

V and J are TRBV7-2 and TRBJ2-7; 10 bases are shared with TRBD2. CDR1 is SGHTA, CDR2 FQGNSA, per germline. The CDR3 has 17 amino acids. With V trimmed by 1 base and J by 6 bases, 12 bases remained unmatched. Here the CDR3 DNA reads TGTGCCAGCAGCTTAGATGGCCTAGCGGGGGCGGGTGGCGAGCAGTACTTC. The encoded protein is CASSLDGLAGAGGEQYF.

The rearrangement joins TRBV6-5 to TRBJ1-1; 7 bases match TRBD1. Germline V gives CDR1 MNHEY, CDR2 SVGAGI. The CDR3 is 14 residues long. V was pared by 4 bases and J by 5 bases, with 7 bases of the junction left unmatched. The CDR3 region is CASSSLARGTEAFF. Written as DNA, the CDR3 is TGTGCCAGCAGTTCCTTGGCCAGGGGGACTGAAGCTTTCTTT.

The gene calls are TRBV2 and TRBJ2-2, with D uncertain. The CDR3 is 14 residues long. V was cut by 3 bases and J by 2 bases, with 7 bases left in between. Per germline, CDR1 SNHLY and CDR2 FYNNEI. This CDR3 reads CASSEVTNTGELFF. The CDR3, as DNA: TGTGCCAGCAGTGAGGTCACTAACACCGGGGAGCTGTTTTTT.

V is TRBV19 and J is TRBJ2-1, with 8 bases aligning to TRBD1. The germline V gene encodes CDR1 LNHDA and CDR2 SQIVND (reference sequence). This CDR3 is built from 16 residues. Losses at the gene ends were 6 bases for V and 5 bases for J; bases not matched to a gene: 12. For the CDR3, the DNA is TGTGCCAGTAGCCCTCGCGACAGGGGCCTAGACAATGAGCAGTTCTTC. Encoded protein: CASSPRDRGLDNEQFF.

The V gene is TRBV7-9, the J gene TRBJ2-2; D assignment may be TRBD1 or TRBD2 (5 bases each). The CDR3 is 15 residues long. The germline V and J ends were trimmed by 0 bases and 11 bases, with 16 bases remaining between them. Germline-derived CDR1 and CDR2 are SEHNR and FQNEAQ (reference sequence). CDR3 DNA: TGTGCCAGCAGCTTAGCAAGAACCGGGACGGAAGAGCTGTTTTTT. As protein: CASSLARTGTEELFF.

The chain links TRBV6-5 to TRBJ2-1, with TRBD2 matching over 10 bases. The CDR3 contains 16 residues. V lost 4 bases and J lost 6; bases outside the gene matches: 9. Germline V gives CDR1 MNHEY, CDR2 SVGAGI. The CDR3 DNA follows: TGTGCCAGCAGTTCCATAGCGGGAGGAAGATTCAATGAGCAGTTCTTC. The encoded protein is CASSSIAGGRFNEQFF.

This rearrangement joins TRBV27 to TRBJ1-5; 7 bases are shared with TRBD1. This CDR3 contains 16 residues. From germline, CDR1 is MNHEY and CDR2 SMNVEV (reference sequence). V trimming: 5 bases; J trimming: 2 bases; junction bases outside the gene matches: 9. CDR3 nucleotides: TGTGCCAGCAGTCCTCTCGGGACAGCCCGCAATCAGCCCCAGCATTTT. It codes for CASSPLGTARNQPQHF.

This chain uses TRBV7-2 with TRBJ2-7; D remains ambiguous. The CDR3 is 14 amino acids. V was shortened by 1 base and J by 5 bases, with 12 bases between the two germline ends. Per the germline V gene, CDR1 is SGHTA and CDR2 is FQGNSA. CDR3 sequence reads: CASSLDPKYHEQYF. CDR3 coding DNA: TGTGCCAGCAGCTTAGACCCTAAGTACCACGAGCAGTACTTC.

The V call is TRBV29-1, the J call TRBJ2-2; a possible D gene is TRBD1 (6 bases). The germline CDR1 and CDR2 sequences are SQVTM and ANQGSEA. The CDR3 loop spans 15 amino acids. The ends were cut back, 0 bases at V and 7 bases at J, with 15 bases in the middle. The chain's CDR3 is CSVEDRAGAVGELFF. The CDR3, as DNA: TGCAGCGTTGAAGATCGTGCAGGGGCGGTCGGGGAGCTGTTTTTT.

The V and J genes are TRBV5-4 and TRBJ2-2; 7 bases agree with TRBD1. The CDR3 spans 16 residues. The germline V gene has CDR1 SGHNT and CDR2 YYREEE (reference sequence). V was clipped by 3 bases and J by 2 bases; unmatched bases: 7. CDR3 DNA sequence: TGTGCCAGCAGCTCTCAATGGACAGGCAACACCGGGGAGCTGTTTTTT. Its protein product is CASSSQWTGNTGELFF.

The rearrangement links TRBV9 to TRBJ2-2, with 11 bases lining up with TRBD1. V lost 3 bases to trimming and J lost 7 bases; unmatched junction nucleotides: 8. This CDR3 contains 16 residues. Germline-derived CDR1 and CDR2 are SGDLS and YYNGEE. CDR3 coding DNA: TGTGCCAGCAGCGCCCTCGGACAGGGGGCCGGCGGGGAGCTGTTTTTT. Its protein product is CASSALGQGAGGELFF.